These 9 T cell receptor beta chains were all obtained from the same sample, sequenced in a study of blood T cell repertoires in COVID-19. The protocol was immunoSEQ multiplex PCR, while the TCRdb copy is restricted to in-frame clones and leaves out a portion. The data contain about 19,000 clones, approximately 85% of them singletons. The sequencing sample was made of peripheral blood. The source is a man older than 75 with acute or convalescent COVID-19.

This chain uses TRBV3-1 (or the pseudogene TRBV3-2) with TRBJ1-2; no firm D call. This CDR3 has 16 amino acids. Germline CDR1 is LGHDT and CDR2 is YNNKEL (reference sequence). Trimming removed 2 bases at V and 4 bases at J, with 17 bases between. The CDR3 loop reads CASSQSRTGILYGYTF. The CDR3, as DNA: TGTGCCAGCAGCCAATCACGGACTGGGATCCTCTATGGCTACACCTTC.

This chain connects TRBV5-1 to TRBJ1-1; possible D gene TRBD1, 5 bases. V was trimmed by 4 bases and J by 5 bases, leaving 6 bases between them. The CDR3 loop spans 11 amino acids. Germline V gives CDR1 SGHRS, CDR2 YFSETQ. The CDR3 spells CASSRGTEAFF. In DNA, the CDR3 is TGCGCCAGCAGCAGGGGTACTGAAGCTTTCTTT.

V and J are TRBV7-2 and TRBJ2-2, with D tentatively TRBD2 (7 bases). Germline CDR1 SGHTA, CDR2 FQGNSA. CDR3 length: 16 residues. The ends were cut back, 3 bases at V and 2 bases at J, with 13 bases in the middle. The CDR3 bases are TGTGCCAGCAGCTTCAGAGGGGGGGTTAACACCGGGGAGCTGTTTTTT. Protein sequence: CASSFRGGVNTGELFF.

The chain couples TRBV6-5 to TRBJ1-2; the D gene is possibly TRBD1 (6 bases). Germline V lookup: CDR1 MNHEY, CDR2 SVGAGI. The CDR3 is made up of 14 amino acids. Trimming removed 2 bases at V and 2 bases at J, with 9 bases between. CDR3 coding DNA: TGTGCCAGCAGTTACGGACAGTACAACTATGGCTACACCTTC. This sequence encodes CASSYGQYNYGYTF.

The chain recombines TRBV19 with TRBJ2-6; maybe TRBD2 (7 bases). The V end lost 7 bases, the J end lost 0 bases, and 16 bases lay between the germline ends. Germline assignment: CDR1 LNHDA and CDR2 SQIVND (reference sequence). The CDR3 runs to 17 residues. The CDR3 loop reads CASIEGGALSGANVLTF. CDR3 bases: TGTGCCAGTATTGAGGGGGGGGCCCTCTCTGGGGCCAACGTCCTGACTTTC.

A few counts support this clone. This specimen includes other DNA sequences encoding the same CDR3. The V gene is TRBV7-3, the J gene TRBJ2-1; D might be TRBD1 (6 bases). The V and J ends lost 2 bases and 0 bases respectively, with 8 bases between them. Germline V gene data show CDR1 as SGHTA and CDR2 as FQGTGA. The CDR3 contains 15 residues. The CDR3 region has the DNA TGTGCCAGCAGCTTACAGGGGAGCTCCTACAATGAGCAGTTCTTC. Its protein product is CASSLQGSSYNEQFF. The variable domain in full, with the rest retrieved from reference TRBV7-3 and TRBJ2-1, is GAGVSQTPSNKVTEKGKYVELRCDPISGHTALYWYRQSLGQGPEFLIYFQGTGAADDSGLPNDRFFAVRPEGSVSTLKIQRTERGDSAVYLCASSLQGSSYNEQFFGPGTRLTVL.

The CDR3: CASTLGGANSPLHF. CDR3 sequence (DNA): TGTGCCAGCACCCTCGGGGGGGCCAATTCACCCCTCCACTTT. The chain recombines TRBV7-8 with TRBJ1-6; D may be TRBD1 (6 bases). The CDR3 has 14 amino acids. Trimming took 7 bases from V and 7 from J, leaving 14 bases between them. CDR1 and CDR2 (germline): SGHVS, FQNEAQ.

This chain connects TRBV28 to TRBJ1-3; weak D call: TRBD1 (5 bases). V was cut by 8 bases and J by 0 bases, with 11 bases left in between. This CDR3 region has 14 residues. Germline loops: CDR1 MDHEN, CDR2 SYDVKM. CDR3 sequence reads: CASLDSDSGNTIYF. The DNA for the CDR3 is TGTGCCAGCCTAGACAGCGACTCTGGAAACACCATATATTTT.

The chain has TRBV24-1 and TRBJ2-5; D gene uncertain. Looked up from germline, CDR1 is KGHDR and CDR2 is SFDVKD. The CDR3 runs 12 residues. The V end was cut by 0 bases, the J end by 7 bases, with 5 bases between. The CDR3 here is CATSDLGGTQYF. CDR3 bases: TGTGCCACCAGTGATTTGGGCGGGACCCAGTACTTC.